The subject of this entry is one T cell receptor (beta chain). These data originate in a study of control samples from healthy donors and cancer patients. Profiling relied on immunoSEQ multiplex PCR, and the TCRdb table lists in-frame clones only, not all of them. The data show some 150,000 clones, about 90% seen once. The V gene lost 3 bases and the J gene lost 1 base, with 16 bases spanning the gap. CDR1 SGHRS and CDR2 YFSETQ come from the germline V gene. This CDR3 is 16 amino acids long. The sequence came from a man aged 18-30 years in good health. The chain has TRBV5-1 and TRBJ1-1; D possibly corresponds to TRBD1 (5 bases). The sample comprised blood. CDR3: CASSSQSGLRNTEAFF. CDR3 sequence (DNA): TGCGCCAGCAGCTCCCAATCGGGGCTCAGGAACACTGAAGCTTTCTTT. Using reference TRBV5-1 and TRBJ1-1 for the parts outside the CDR3, the full variable domain is KAGVTQTPRYLIKTRGQQVTLSCSPISGHRSVSWYQQTPGQGLQFLFEYFSETQRNKGNFPGRFSGRQFSNSRSEMNVSTLELGDSALYLCASSSQSGLRNTEAFFGQGTRLTVV.